These T cell receptor beta chains were read from a single sample in a study of blood T cell repertoires in COVID-19. Only in-frame clones appear in the TCRdb table, and some are missing; sequencing was by immunoSEQ multiplex PCR. The sample consists of a few hundred thousand clones, 70% to 90% of them appearing once. Sequencing input: peripheral blood. Every receptor here comes from a man aged 25 to 45 with active or convalescent COVID-19. CDR3s include the opening cysteine and the closing phenylalanine or tryptophan. The order of the fields is clone size, V gene, D gene, J gene, CDR3 protein, CDR3 DNA. The D gene is left open where the match is weak. The size entry is marked missing in some rows and otherwise reads once, few, many or a size class.

abundance: NA; v_gene: TRBV5-5; d_gene: NA; j_gene: TRBJ2-1; CDR3aa: CASSHLLDNEQFF; CDR3nt: TGTGCCAGCAGCCACCTACTAGACAATGAGCAGTTCTTC
abundance: NA; v_gene: TRBV5-5; d_gene: TRBD2; j_gene: TRBJ2-3; CDR3aa: CASSLVPGGTTDTQYF; CDR3nt: TGTGCCAGCAGCTTGGTCCCGGGGGGGACCACAGATACGCAGTATTTT
abundance: NA; v_gene: TRBV5-1; d_gene: TRBD2; j_gene: TRBJ2-5; CDR3aa: CATGSGGLAVETQYF; CDR3nt: TGCGCCACCGGATCGGGGGGACTAGCAGTAGAGACCCAGTACTTC
abundance: NA; v_gene: TRBV7-2; d_gene: TRBD2; j_gene: TRBJ2-7; CDR3aa: CASSPTWTRDSYEQYF; CDR3nt: TGTGCCAGCAGCCCCACCTGGACTAGAGACTCCTACGAGCAGTACTTC
abundance: NA; v_gene: TRBV28; d_gene: NA; j_gene: TRBJ1-3; CDR3aa: CASRRQTGNTIYF; CDR3nt: TGTGCCAGCAGACGACAGACTGGAAACACCATATATTTT
abundance: once; v_gene: TRBV7-3; d_gene: NA; j_gene: TRBJ1-1; CDR3aa: CASSPQGTSTEAFF; CDR3nt: TGTGCCAGCAGCCCACAGGGAACGAGCACTGAAGCTTTCTTT
abundance: NA; v_gene: TRBV5-8; d_gene: TRBD1; j_gene: TRBJ1-1; CDR3aa: CASSLVVGQGNTEAFF; CDR3nt: TGTGCCAGCAGCTTGGTCGTGGGACAGGGGAACACTGAAGCTTTCTTT
abundance: NA; v_gene: TRBV6-5; d_gene: NA; j_gene: TRBJ2-7; CDR3aa: CASSPRGPSYEQYF; CDR3nt: TGTGCCAGCAGTCCCCGGGGTCCTAGCTACGAGCAGTACTTC
abundance: NA; v_gene: TRBV6-2/TRBV6-3; d_gene: TRBD1; j_gene: TRBJ1-1; CDR3aa: CASSIQGLQAFF; CDR3nt: TGTGCCAGCAGCATACAGGGGCTTCAAGCTTTCTTT
abundance: NA; v_gene: TRBV5-8; d_gene: NA; j_gene: TRBJ1-1; CDR3aa: CASSFDRSNTEAFF; CDR3nt: TGTGCCAGCAGCTTCGACAGATCGAACACTGAAGCTTTCTTT
abundance: NA; v_gene: TRBV28; d_gene: TRBD1; j_gene: TRBJ1-1; CDR3aa: CASSLSRTGNTEAFF; CDR3nt: TGTGCCAGCAGTTTATCAAGGACAGGGAACACTGAAGCTTTCTTT
abundance: NA; v_gene: TRBV14; d_gene: TRBD1; j_gene: TRBJ1-4; CDR3aa: CASSLTGGEKLFF; CDR3nt: TGTGCCAGCAGCCTTACAGGGGGCGAAAAACTGTTTTTT
abundance: NA; v_gene: TRBV9; d_gene: TRBD2; j_gene: TRBJ2-5; CDR3aa: CASSVGSGGQETQYF; CDR3nt: TGTGCCAGCAGCGTAGGTAGCGGGGGTCAAGAGACCCAGTACTTC
abundance: NA; v_gene: TRBV2; d_gene: TRBD1; j_gene: TRBJ1-5; CDR3aa: CASSQQGISNQPQHF; CDR3nt: TGTGCCAGCAGTCAACAGGGGATTAGCAATCAGCCCCAGCATTTT
abundance: once; v_gene: TRBV30; d_gene: NA; j_gene: TRBJ2-7; CDR3aa: CAWSVLTYEQYF; CDR3nt: TGTGCCTGGAGTGTACTGACCTACGAGCAGTACTTC
abundance: NA; v_gene: TRBV7-9; d_gene: NA; j_gene: TRBJ1-4; CDR3aa: CASSPLSTNEKLFF; CDR3nt: TGTGCCAGCAGCCCACTGTCAACTAATGAAAAACTGTTTTTT
abundance: once; v_gene: TRBV3-1/TRBV3-2; d_gene: TRBD1; j_gene: TRBJ1-2; CDR3aa: CASSQWRGDRAEGYTF; CDR3nt: TGTGCCAGCAGCCAATGGAGGGGGGACAGGGCGGAAGGCTACACCTTC
abundance: once; v_gene: TRBV6-5; d_gene: TRBD2; j_gene: TRBJ2-7; CDR3aa: CASRLAGTSYEQYF; CDR3nt: TGTGCCAGCAGACTAGCGGGGACCTCCTACGAGCAGTACTTC
abundance: NA; v_gene: TRBV29-1; d_gene: NA; j_gene: TRBJ1-1; CDR3aa: CSSDGYRESGTEAFF; CDR3nt: TGCAGCTCAGACGGATACAGGGAGAGTGGCACTGAAGCTTTCTTT
abundance: once; v_gene: TRBV2; d_gene: NA; j_gene: TRBJ2-3; CDR3aa: CASSEAPAGAIDTQYF; CDR3nt: TGTGCCAGCAGTGAAGCTCCGGCAGGGGCGATAGATACGCAGTATTTT